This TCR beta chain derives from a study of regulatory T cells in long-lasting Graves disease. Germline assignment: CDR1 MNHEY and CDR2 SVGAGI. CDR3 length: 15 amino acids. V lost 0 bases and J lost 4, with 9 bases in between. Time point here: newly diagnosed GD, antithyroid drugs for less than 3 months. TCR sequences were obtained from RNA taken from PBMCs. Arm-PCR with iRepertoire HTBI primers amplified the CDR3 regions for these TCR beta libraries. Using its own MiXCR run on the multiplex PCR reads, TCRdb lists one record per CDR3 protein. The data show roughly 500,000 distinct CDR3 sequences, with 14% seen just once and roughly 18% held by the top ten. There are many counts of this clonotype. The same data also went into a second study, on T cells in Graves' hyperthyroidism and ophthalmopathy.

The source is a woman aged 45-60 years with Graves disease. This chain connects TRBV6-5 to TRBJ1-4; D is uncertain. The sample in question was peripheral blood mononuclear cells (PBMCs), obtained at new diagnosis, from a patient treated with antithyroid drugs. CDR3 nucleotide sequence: TGTGCCAGCAGTTACTCGACACTTGATAATGAAAAACTGTTTTTT. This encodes CASSYSTLDNEKLFF.